The clone carrying this T cell receptor (beta chain) was seen at least ten times. Via MiXCR, TCRdb re-called the reads, giving one row per CDR3 protein. The sample records roughly 630,000 distinct CDR3 sequences, roughly 26% being singletons. In germline, CDR1 is SGHTA, CDR2 FQGNSA. The CDR3 sequence is 15 residues long. V was trimmed by 2 bases and J by 3 bases, leaving 8 bases between them. This sample was included in a study of T cell repertoires in cytomegalovirus infection. Study in general: It was the public TCR beta signatures that indicated both CMV infection and matching HLA type.

V is TRBV7-2 and J is TRBJ2-6, with D uncertain. Sequenced material: CD8+ T cells from PBMCs. The TCR comes from a human donor in good health (CMV status not recorded). Some clones in this sample may be carry-over from other donors' samples. The CDR3 spells CASSLNRVGANVLTF. The CDR3 DNA reads TGTGCCAGCAGCTTAAATAGGGTTGGGGCCAACGTCCTGACTTTC.